These 6 T cell receptor beta chains were all obtained from the same sample, sequenced in a study of OX40 agonist ivuxolimab in advanced cancers. Library method: the immunoSEQ multiplex PCR assay. The source is immuneACCESS, and TCRdb retained only in-frame sequences with V and J called. Part of the clones is not carried over; for the studies checked, unresolved V genes explain less than half of this, and the remainder is unexplained. A total of 55,000 to 75,000 clones appear in this sample, 65% to 85% of them only once. The ten largest clones add up to roughly a tenth of the sample. The specimen was CD4+ or CD8+ T cells sorted from blood, collected in a trial of the OX40 agonist ivuxolimab. These receptor sequences come from an adult with an advanced solid tumor such as melanoma, head and neck, liver or kidney cancer.

The V gene is TRBV5-6, the J gene TRBJ2-6, with TRBD1 matching 8 bases. The junction had 13 bases not matched to a gene; V was cut back by 4 bases and J by 4 bases. CDR1 SGHDT and CDR2 YYEEEE come from the germline V gene. The CDR3 is made up of 18 amino acids. CDR3: CASSPWTGRQGGANVLTF. The DNA of the CDR3 is TGTGCCAGCAGCCCCTGGACAGGGAGGCAGGGCGGGGCCAACGTCCTGACTTTC.

This chain uses TRBV10-3 with TRBJ1-4; D remains ambiguous. Between the trimmed V and J ends, which lost 2 bases and 7 bases, there was a span of 11 bases. The CDR3 has 14 amino acids. CDR1 is ENHRY and CDR2 is SYGVKD in the germline V gene. CDR3 region: CAISEPGVTEKLFF. In DNA form, the CDR3 reads TGTGCCATCAGTGAGCCCGGGGTCACTGAAAAACTGTTTTTT.

The V and J genes are TRBV29-1 and TRBJ2-2; TRBD2 is a possible D gene (5 bases). The CDR3 totals 16 residues. Trimming took off 0 bases at V and 1 base at J, with 12 bases between the two ends. Germline lookup yields CDR1 SQVTM and CDR2 ANQGSEA. The CDR3 reads CSVEDVEGKNTGELFF. CDR3 bases: TGCAGCGTTGAAGATGTCGAGGGCAAGAACACCGGGGAGCTGTTTTTT.

This clone was observed a handful of times. The chain joins TRBV18 to TRBJ2-3; tentatively, D is TRBD1 or TRBD2 (5 bases each). The CDR3 contains 15 residues. CDR1 KGHSH and CDR2 LQKENI come from the germline V gene. V gave up 4 bases and J gave up 1 base, with 12 bases separating them. The CDR3 nucleotides are TGTGCCAGCTCACTGCAGGGAGAGGGCACAGATACGCAGTATTTT. This translates into CASSLQGEGTDTQYF.

This clone has just a few counts. The chain recombines TRBV4-1 with TRBJ1-2; TRBD1 aligns across 8 bases. Germline values: CDR1 MGHRA, CDR2 YSYEKL. The CDR3 has 15 amino acids. J was trimmed by 5 bases and V by 1 base; bases with no gene match: 6. This CDR3 is CASSQGTGGGYGYTF. CDR3 nucleotides: TGCGCCAGCAGCCAAGGAACAGGGGGTGGGTATGGCTACACCTTC.

This sequence joins TRBV7-2 and TRBJ2-7; 8 bases align to TRBD2. Germline V gene data show CDR1 as SGHTA and CDR2 as FQGNSA. V was pared by 5 bases and J by 4 bases, with 10 bases of the junction left unmatched. This CDR3 contains 15 residues. CDR3 region: CASSPGGARTYEQYF. The CDR3 DNA is TGTGCCAGCAGCCCGGGGGGGGCGCGGACGTACGAGCAGTACTTC.